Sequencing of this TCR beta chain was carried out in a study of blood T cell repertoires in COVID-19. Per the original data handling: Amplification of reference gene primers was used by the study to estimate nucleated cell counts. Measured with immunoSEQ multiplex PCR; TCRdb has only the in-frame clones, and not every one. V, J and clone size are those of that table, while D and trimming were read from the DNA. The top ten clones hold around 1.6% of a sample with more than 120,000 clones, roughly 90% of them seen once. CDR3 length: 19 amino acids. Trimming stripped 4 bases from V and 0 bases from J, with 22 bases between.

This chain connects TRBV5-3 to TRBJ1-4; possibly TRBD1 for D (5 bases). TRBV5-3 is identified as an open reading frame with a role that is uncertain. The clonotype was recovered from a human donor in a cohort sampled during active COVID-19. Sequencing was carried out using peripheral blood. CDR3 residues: CARSARNRLPVATNEKLFF. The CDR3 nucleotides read TGTGCCAGAAGCGCGAGGAACAGGCTGCCTGTTGCAACTAATGAAAAACTGTTTTTT.